This T cell receptor beta chain originates from a study of blood T cell repertoires in COVID-19. Study-level background: Samples came from the United States, Italy and Spain, spanning acute and convalescent COVID-19. PBMCs, B-cell-depleted T cells, or T cells provided the cDNA or gDNA that made up the material.

In the original workflow: Counts of nucleated cells, estimated from reference gene primer amplification, were obtained. Repertoires were generated with immunoSEQ multiplex PCR, while TCRdb's copy carries only in-frame clones and drops some. D and trimming come from the DNA, and the V and J calls and clone size come from that table. The sample consists of approximately 130,000 clones, just over 75% of them appearing once. Germline CDR1 and CDR2: SGHNT and YYREEE (reference sequence). V lost 3 bases and J 0 bases, leaving 12 bases between the germline ends. The CDR3 sequence is 15 residues long. Sequencing used peripheral blood. The receptor was derived from a human donor in a cohort sampled during active COVID-19. The chain uses TRBV5-4 and TRBJ2-5, with a possible D match to TRBD2 (7 bases). This CDR3 is CASSWRGRYQETQYF. As DNA, the CDR3 is TGTGCCAGCAGCTGGCGGGGGCGCTACCAAGAGACCCAGTACTTC.